This T cell receptor (beta chain) came from a study of response to subunit inactivated influenza vaccine. Study-level points and caveats: Seasonal influenza vaccination, on each occasion, was suggested by the authors to recruit few new T cells.

One entry per CDR3 protein, called by TCRdb with MiXCR from the RT-PCR reads. Found here are hundreds of thousands of distinct CDR3 sequences, approximately 14% of them singletons; the top ten hold less than 9%. In its sample, this clonotype was seen a few times. The antigen remains undetermined. The germline CDR1 and CDR2 sequences are LGHNA and YSLEER. The CDR3 runs to 17 residues. Trimming shortened V by 0 bases and J by 3 bases, and 14 bases separated the two germline ends. This chain joins TRBV4-3 and TRBJ2-2, with D perhaps assigned TRBD1 or TRBD2 (5 bases each). Sample: PBMCs from blood, taken 14 to 15 days before vaccination. This clonotype was sampled from a man aged 45-60 years who received an inactivated influenza vaccine. This CDR3 reads CASSQDGGVGYTGELFF. CDR3 coding DNA: TGCGCCAGCAGCCAAGATGGGGGTGTTGGGTACACCGGGGAGCTGTTTTTT.